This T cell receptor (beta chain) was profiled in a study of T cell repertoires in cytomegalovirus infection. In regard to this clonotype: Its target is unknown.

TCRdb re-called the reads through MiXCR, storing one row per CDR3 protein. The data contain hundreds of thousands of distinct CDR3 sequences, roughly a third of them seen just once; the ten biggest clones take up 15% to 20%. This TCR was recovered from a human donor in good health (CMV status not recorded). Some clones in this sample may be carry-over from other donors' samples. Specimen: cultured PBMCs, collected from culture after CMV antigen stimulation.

CDR3 protein: CASSLSPGREYEQYF. CDR3 bases: TGTGCCAGCAGCCTCTCCCCGGGACGGGAATACGAGCAGTACTTC. This chain links TRBV7-2 with TRBJ2-7; D is perhaps TRBD1 or TRBD2 (5 bases each). Per germline, CDR1 SGHTA and CDR2 FQGNSA. The CDR3 sequence is 15 residues long. Trimming cost V 5 bases and J 4 bases, with 18 bases left between them. Drawing the rest from reference TRBV7-2 and TRBJ2-7, the complete variable domain is GAGVSQSPSNKVTEKGKDVELRCDPISGHTALYWYRQSLGQGLEFLIYFQGNSAPDKSGLPSDRFSAERTGGSVSTLTIQRTQQEDSAVYLCASSLSPGREYEQYFGPGTRLTVT.